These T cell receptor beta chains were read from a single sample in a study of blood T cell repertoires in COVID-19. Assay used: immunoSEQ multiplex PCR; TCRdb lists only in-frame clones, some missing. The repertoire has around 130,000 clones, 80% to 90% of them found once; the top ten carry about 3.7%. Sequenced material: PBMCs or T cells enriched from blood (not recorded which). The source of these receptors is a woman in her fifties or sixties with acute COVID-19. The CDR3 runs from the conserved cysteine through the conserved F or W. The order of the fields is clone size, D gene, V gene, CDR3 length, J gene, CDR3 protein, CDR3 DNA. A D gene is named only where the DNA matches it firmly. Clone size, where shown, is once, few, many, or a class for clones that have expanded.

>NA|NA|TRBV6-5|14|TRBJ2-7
CASSLIRSSYEQYF
TGTGCCAGCAGTTTGATAAGGAGCTCCTACGAGCAGTACTTC
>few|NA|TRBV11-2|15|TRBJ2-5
CASSQTELALETQYF
TGTGCCAGCAGCCAAACGGAACTAGCTCTAGAGACCCAGTACTTC
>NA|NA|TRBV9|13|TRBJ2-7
CASSPQGLYEQYF
TGTGCCAGCAGCCCACAGGGTCTCTACGAGCAGTACTTC
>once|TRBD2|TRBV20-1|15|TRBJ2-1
CSARGLAGDYNEQFF
TGCAGTGCTCGTGGACTAGCGGGGGACTACAATGAGCAGTTCTTC
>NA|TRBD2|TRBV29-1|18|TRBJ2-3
CSVASSSGGTSSTDTQYF
TGCAGCGTTGCCAGTTCTAGCGGGGGGACATCGAGCACAGATACGCAGTATTTT
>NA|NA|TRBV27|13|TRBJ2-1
CASSRGLYNEQFF
TGTGCCAGCAGTAGGGGACTTTACAATGAGCAGTTCTTC
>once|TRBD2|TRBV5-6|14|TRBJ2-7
CASSLAGGSYEQYF
TGTGCCAGCAGCTTGGCGGGAGGGAGCTACGAGCAGTACTTC
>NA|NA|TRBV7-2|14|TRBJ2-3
CASSLGTYTDTQYF
TGTGCCAGCAGCTTAGGGACTTACACAGATACGCAGTATTTT
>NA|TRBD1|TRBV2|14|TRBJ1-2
CASWNGQGANGYTF
TGTGCCAGCTGGAATGGACAGGGGGCTAATGGCTACACCTTC
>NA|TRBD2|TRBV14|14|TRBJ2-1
CASSQTSGIIEQFF
TGTGCCAGCAGCCAGACTAGCGGGATTATTGAGCAGTTCTTC
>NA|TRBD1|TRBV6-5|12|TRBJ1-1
CASRQGNPEAFF
TGTGCCAGCAGACAGGGGAATCCTGAAGCTTTCTTT
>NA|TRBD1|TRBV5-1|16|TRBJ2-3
CASSLNRGAFTDTQYF
TGCGCCAGCAGCTTGAACAGGGGAGCCTTCACAGATACGCAGTATTTT
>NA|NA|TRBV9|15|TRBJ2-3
CASTSGGASTDTQYF
TGTGCCAGCACTTCTGGGGGGGCTAGCACAGATACGCAGTATTTT
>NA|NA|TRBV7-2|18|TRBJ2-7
CASSVARREGSGTYEQYF
TGTGCCAGCAGCGTAGCAAGGAGGGAAGGGAGCGGCACCTACGAGCAGTACTTC
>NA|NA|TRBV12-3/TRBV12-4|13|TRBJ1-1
CASSFGGGTEAFF
TGTGCCAGCAGTTTCGGGGGTGGCACTGAAGCTTTCTTT
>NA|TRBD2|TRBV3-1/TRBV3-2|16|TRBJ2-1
CASSRLGGRSYNEQFF
TGTGCCAGCAGCCGATTGGGCGGGAGGTCGTACAATGAGCAGTTCTTC
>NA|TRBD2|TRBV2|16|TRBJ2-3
CASSERLAVSTDTQYF
TGTGCCAGCAGTGAACGGCTAGCGGTTAGCACAGATACGCAGTATTTT
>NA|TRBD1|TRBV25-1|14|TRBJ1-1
CASEKRTGNTEAFF
TGTGCCAGCGAAAAGAGGACAGGGAACACTGAAGCTTTCTTT
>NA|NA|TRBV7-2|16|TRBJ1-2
CASSLVGGSISYGYTF
TGTGCCAGCAGCTTAGTCGGAGGATCAATCTCCTATGGCTACACCTTC
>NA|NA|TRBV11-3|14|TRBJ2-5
CASSSREFQETQYF
TGTGCCAGCAGCTCGAGGGAATTCCAAGAGACCCAGTACTTC
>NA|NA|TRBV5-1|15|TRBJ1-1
CASSSYSSGDTEAFF
TGCGCCAGCAGCTCCTATTCCTCGGGGGACACTGAAGCTTTCTTT
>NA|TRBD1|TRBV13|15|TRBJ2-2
CASAVTGGNTGELFF
TGTGCCAGCGCCGTGACAGGGGGCAACACCGGGGAGCTGTTTTTT
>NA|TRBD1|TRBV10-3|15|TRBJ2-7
CAISGRDRSSYEQYF
TGTGCCATCAGTGGACGGGACAGGTCTTCCTACGAGCAGTACTTC
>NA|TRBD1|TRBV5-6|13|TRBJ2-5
CASSRDRAETQYF
TGTGCCAGCAGCCGCGACAGGGCGGAGACCCAGTACTTC
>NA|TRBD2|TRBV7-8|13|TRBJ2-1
CASSPPAGDEQFF
TGTGCCAGCAGCCCGCCGGCGGGAGATGAGCAGTTCTTC
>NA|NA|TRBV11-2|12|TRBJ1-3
CASSLAGNTIYF
TGTGCCAGCAGCTTGGCCGGAAACACCATATATTTT
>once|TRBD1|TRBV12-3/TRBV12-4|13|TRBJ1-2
CASSLAGGRGYTF
TGTGCCAGCAGTTTGGCAGGGGGCCGGGGCTACACCTTC
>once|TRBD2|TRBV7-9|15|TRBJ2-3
CASSSGLAGGSTQYF
TGTGCCAGCAGCTCGGGACTAGCGGGAGGGAGTACGCAGTATTTT
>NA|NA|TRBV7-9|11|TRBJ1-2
CASSSIYGYTF
TGTGCCAGCAGCTCAATTTATGGCTACACCTTC
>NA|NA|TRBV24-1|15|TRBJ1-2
CATSDQTGLVSGYTF
TGTGCCACCAGTGACCAGACAGGTTTGGTGAGTGGCTACACCTTC
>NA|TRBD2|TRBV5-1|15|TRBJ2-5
CASSQSGGFYETQYF
TGCGCCAGCAGCCAGTCGGGGGGGTTCTACGAGACCCAGTACTTC
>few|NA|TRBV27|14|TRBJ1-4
CASTDRSTNEKLFF
TGTGCCAGCACTGACAGGTCAACTAATGAAAAACTGTTTTTT
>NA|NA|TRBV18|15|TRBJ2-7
CASSPGGALVYEQYF
TGTGCCAGCTCACCAGGGGGGGCGTTGGTCTACGAGCAGTACTTC
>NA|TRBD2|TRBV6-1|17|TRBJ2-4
CASSEPGDGGRENIQYF
TGTGCCAGCAGTGAGCCCGGTGACGGAGGGAGGGAAAACATTCAGTACTTC
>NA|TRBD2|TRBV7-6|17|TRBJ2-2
CASSLEASGRYTGELFF
TGTGCCAGCAGCTTAGAAGCTAGCGGGAGGTACACCGGGGAGCTGTTTTTT
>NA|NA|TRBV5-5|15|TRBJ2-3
CASSSSVSGTDTQYF
TGTGCCAGCAGCTCGTCCGTATCAGGTACTGATACGCAGTATTTT
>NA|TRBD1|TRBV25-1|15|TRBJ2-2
CASSERDRVTGELFF
TGTGCCAGCAGTGAACGGGACAGGGTGACCGGGGAGCTGTTTTTT
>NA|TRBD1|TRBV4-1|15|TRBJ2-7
CASSHFEGARYEQYF
TGCGCCAGCAGCCACTTTGAGGGGGCAAGATACGAGCAGTACTTC
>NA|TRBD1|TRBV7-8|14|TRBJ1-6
CATIHGTERSPLHF
TGTGCCACCATCCACGGGACAGAGCGTTCACCCCTCCACTTT
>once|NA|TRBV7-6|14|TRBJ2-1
CASSGRSRYNEQFF
TGTGCCAGCAGCGGGAGGAGCCGCTACAATGAGCAGTTCTTC
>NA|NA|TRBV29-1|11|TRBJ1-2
CSVSKEDGYTF
TGCAGCGTCTCTAAGGAGGATGGCTACACCTTC
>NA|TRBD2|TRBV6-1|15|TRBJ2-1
CASSEPGGPWNEQFF
TGTGCCAGCAGTGAACCGGGAGGGCCTTGGAATGAGCAGTTCTTC
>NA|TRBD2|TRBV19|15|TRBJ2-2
CASRTSGVNTGELFF
TGTGCCAGCCGGACTAGCGGGGTGAACACCGGGGAGCTGTTTTTT
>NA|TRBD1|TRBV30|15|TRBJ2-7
CAWRTPGQGTYEQYF
TGTGCCTGGAGGACCCCGGGACAGGGTACCTACGAGCAGTACTTC
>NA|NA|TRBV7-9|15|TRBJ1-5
CASSFGSGPNQPQHF
TGTGCCAGCAGCTTCGGTTCTGGGCCAAATCAGCCCCAGCATTTT
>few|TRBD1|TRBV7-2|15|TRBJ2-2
CASSLRTGGSGELFF
TGTGCCAGCAGCTTACGAACAGGGGGGTCCGGGGAGCTGTTTTTT
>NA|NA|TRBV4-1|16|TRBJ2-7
CASSQGRGEITYEQYF
TGCGCCAGCAGCCAGGGACGCGGGGAGATCACCTACGAGCAGTACTTC
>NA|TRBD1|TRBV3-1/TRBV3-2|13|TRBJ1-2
CASSLGTEGGYTF
TGTGCCAGCAGCCTTGGGACAGAAGGGGGCTACACCTTC